What follows are 21 T cell receptor beta chains derived from one specimen sequenced in a study of early T cells in non-severe SARS-CoV-2 infection. TCRdb redid the calling of the 5' RACE reads with MiXCR, one entry per CDR3 protein. Of about 98,000 distinct CDR3 sequences in the sample, 10% to 15% were seen once. The sequencing input was whole blood. The receptors were sampled from an adult who was a healthcare worker with PCR-confirmed SARS-CoV-2 infection or an uninfected control (not recorded which).

This clonotype was counted only a few times. J is TRBJ2-1 and V is TRBV28, with 14 bases aligning to TRBD2. There are 14 residues in the CDR3. The trim removed 7 bases at V and 7 bases at J, leaving 3 bases unmatched. Germline lookup yields CDR1 MDHEN and CDR2 SYDVKM. CDR3 bases: TGTGCCAGCACGACTAGCGGGAGGGGTAATGAGCAGTTCTTC. It encodes CASTTSGRGNEQFF.

This clonotype turned up a few times. This chain uses TRBV21-1 with TRBJ1-2. TRBV21-1 counts as a pseudogene. The CDR3 sequence is 13 residues long. The CDR3 reads CASSKGWAYGYTF. The CDR3 nucleotides read TGTGCCAGCAGCAAAGGTTGGGCATATGGCTACACCTTC.

This clonotype was seen repeatedly, ten times or more. This chain connects TRBV7-9 to TRBJ2-3; tentatively, D is TRBD2 (6 bases). Germline V CDR1 and CDR2: SEHNR, FQNEAQ (reference sequence). With 1 base removed from V and 9 bases from J, the gap between germline ends came to 14 bases. This CDR3 has 14 residues. The CDR3 bases are TGTGCCAGCAGCTTAGAGGCGGGACGGGACACGCAGTATTTT. This sequence encodes CASSLEAGRDTQYF.

A few counts support this clonotype. The chain recombines TRBV6-1 with TRBJ1-2; D gene uncertain. The CDR3 is 12 amino acids. The V gene's germline CDR1 is MNHNS and CDR2 SASEGT. Trimming took 0 bases from V and 6 from J, leaving 5 bases between them. The CDR3 DNA reads as TGTGCCAGCAGTGAAGCGTGGAATGGCTACACCTTC. Encoded protein: CASSEAWNGYTF.

The rearrangement joins TRBV5-1 to TRBJ1-6, with a weak D call TRBD1 (5 bases). Germline V CDR1 and CDR2: SGHRS, YFSETQ. The CDR3 extends over 15 amino acids. The V end lost 2 bases, the J end lost 9 bases, and 15 bases lay between the germline ends. The CDR3 DNA reads as TGCGCCAGCAGCTTTGACAGCTCTAAGGCTTCACCCCTCCACTTT. Translating gives CASSFDSSKASPLHF.

This clonotype has only a few counts. The rearrangement links TRBV9 to TRBJ2-2, with a tentative D call TRBD1 (7 bases). Trimming took off 4 bases at V and 2 bases at J, with 15 bases between the two ends. The germline gives CDR1 SGDLS, CDR2 YYNGEE. The CDR3 has 16 residues. For the CDR3, the DNA is TGTGCCAGCAGCCCACAGACAGGGACTAACACCGGGGAGCTGTTTTTT. It translates to CASSPQTGTNTGELFF.

The DNA for the CDR3 is TGTGCCAGCAGCGTAAACGAGGGAGAGCCCCAGCATTTT. It is translated as CASSVNEGEPQHF. V is TRBV9 and J is TRBJ1-5, with D unclear. There are 13 residues in the CDR3. The V end was cut by 1 base, the J end by 8 bases, with 10 bases between. Germline lookup yields CDR1 SGDLS and CDR2 YYNGEE.

The rearrangement uses TRBV6-1 and TRBJ1-5; 7 nucleotides match TRBD1. CDR1 MNHNS and CDR2 SASEGT come from the germline V gene. The CDR3 spans 15 residues. Trimming at V came to 5 bases and at J to 10 bases, leaving 14 bases not matched to a gene. As DNA, the CDR3 is TGTGCCAGCAGTTCTTTAGGGACAGACTACGGACCCCAGCATTTT. Protein product: CASSSLGTDYGPQHF.

The sample holds many counts of this clonotype. The chain carries TRBV20-1 and TRBJ2-7; perhaps TRBD2 as D (6 bases). CDR1 is DFQATT, CDR2 SNEGSKA, per germline (reference sequence). The CDR3 is 12 amino acids. V was pared by 0 bases and J by 7 bases, with 10 bases between. The CDR3 DNA is TGCAGTGCTAGAGATCTCGGGGGAGAGCAGTACTTC. This translates into CSARDLGGEQYF.

This clonotype was recorded at least ten times. The gene calls are TRBV12-3 or TRBV12-4 and TRBJ1-1; D gene unclear. The V end lost 3 bases, the J end lost 1 base, and 6 bases lay between the germline ends. The CDR3 spans 13 residues. CDR3 loop: CASSFRENTEAFF. DNA of the CDR3: TGTGCCAGCAGTTTCCGTGAGAACACTGAAGCTTTCTTT.

This clonotype has ten or more counts. V gene TRBV30 combines with J gene TRBJ2-1; 7 bases are shared with TRBD1. Germline CDR1 reads GTSNPN; CDR2 reads SVGIG (reference sequence). J lost 5 bases, V lost 1 base, and 11 bases had no gene match. This CDR3 spans 16 amino acids. The CDR3 coding sequence is TGTGCCTGGAGTGGGGGACGACAGGGATGGCACAATGAGCAGTTCTTC. Protein product: CAWSGGRQGWHNEQFF.

There are many counts of this clonotype. V is TRBV4-1 and J is TRBJ1-2; the D is unclear. Germline V CDR1 and CDR2: MGHRA, YSYEKL. The CDR3 is 14 residues long. Trimming left V 2 bases short and J 3 bases short, with 10 bases between. The CDR3 is CASSQSASDYGYTF. CDR3 sequence (DNA): TGCGCCAGCAGCCAATCAGCGTCCGACTATGGCTACACCTTC.

The chain links TRBV11-2 to TRBJ2-7; 8 bases match TRBD2. The CDR3 has 14 amino acids. CDR1 and CDR2 (germline): SGHAT, FQNNGV. The ends lost 3 bases at V and 3 bases at J; junction bases unmatched: 4. The CDR3 coding sequence is TGTGCCAGCAGCTTGGGGACTAGGAACTACGAGCAGTACTTC. It yields the protein CASSLGTRNYEQYF.

This clonotype was recorded many times. The gene calls are TRBV6-2 or TRBV6-3 and TRBJ2-3; 11 bases line up with TRBD2. Germline-derived CDR1 and CDR2 are MNHEY and SVGEGT. The junction had 9 bases not matched to a gene; V was cut back by 2 bases and J by 5 bases. The CDR3 extends over 17 amino acids. The CDR3 sequence: CASSYRLAGGPGDTQYF. CDR3 sequence (DNA): TGTGCCAGCAGTTACCGATTAGCGGGAGGGCCGGGAGATACGCAGTATTTT.

This clonotype was observed a few times. V gene TRBV4-1 combines with J gene TRBJ2-5; the match to TRBD2 covers 12 bases. Looked up from germline, CDR1 is MGHRA and CDR2 is YSYEKL. CDR3 length: 17 residues. Trimming cost V 1 base and J 5 bases; bases outside gene matches: 8. The CDR3 spells CASSQVQGLAGKETQYF. In DNA, the CDR3 is TGCGCCAGCAGCCAAGTCCAAGGACTAGCGGGAAAGGAGACCCAGTACTTC.

Worth noting for this clonotype: Because the CDR3 is missing its conserved closing phenylalanine or tryptophan, this is likely a read error. The limits of the CDR3 on the DNA are not certain, so only TCRdb's listed CDR3 is given. The chain is built from TRBV12-3 or TRBV12-4 and TRBJ2-7. A total of 8 residues make up the CDR3, ends included. Here the CDR3 reads CASSLTSY.

The chain links TRBV28 to TRBJ1-2; unclear D gene. Trimming cost V 6 bases and J 8 bases, with 16 bases left between them. The CDR3 length is 13 residues. Germline CDR1 is MDHEN and CDR2 is SYDVKM. CDR3 sequence reads: CASSSAWVGGYTF. CDR3 DNA sequence: TGTGCCAGCAGCTCCGCTTGGGTAGGCGGCTACACCTTC.

This clonotype came up many times. The chain carries TRBV5-1 and TRBJ2-1, with TRBD2 matching 7 bases. CDR3 size: 15 residues. CDR1 SGHRS and CDR2 YFSETQ come from the germline V gene. V shed 4 bases and J 0 bases; nucleotides not matched to a gene: 4. The CDR3 DNA follows: TGCGCCAGCAGCCCGACTAGCAACTCCTACAATGAGCAGTTCTTC. Its translation is CASSPTSNSYNEQFF.

This clonotype was found a few times. The chain combines TRBV15 with TRBJ2-1, with a weak D call TRBD1 (5 bases). Germline values: CDR1 LNHNV, CDR2 YYDKDF (reference sequence). Trimming took 0 bases from V and 6 from J, leaving 18 bases between them. CDR3 size: 17 residues. The CDR3 bases are TGTGCCACCAGCAGAGATCTTATGGGGCTACTAAGCAATGAGCAGTTCTTC. This encodes CATSRDLMGLLSNEQFF.

This clonotype was seen repeatedly, ten times or more. V is TRBV29-1 and J is TRBJ2-3; 7 positions match TRBD2. The germline V gene encodes CDR1 SQVTM and CDR2 ANQGSEA. The J segment lost 3 bases and the V segment lost 8 bases, leaving 11 bases of the junction unmatched. This CDR3 is 14 amino acids long. CDR3 sequence: CSPRDCGSTDTQYF. The CDR3, as DNA: TGCAGCCCCCGAGACTGCGGGAGTACAGATACGCAGTATTTT.

The rearrangement joins TRBV3-1 to TRBJ1-1; no reliable D call. Trimming shortened V by 1 base and J by 6 bases, and 6 bases separated the two germline ends. Germline-derived CDR1 and CDR2 are LGHDT and YNNKEL (reference sequence). The CDR3 is made up of 12 amino acids. This CDR3 is CASSQGYAEAFF. DNA for the CDR3: TGTGCCAGCAGCCAAGGGTACGCTGAAGCTTTCTTT. Supplemented by reference TRBV3-1 and TRBJ1-1, the full variable domain reads DTAVSQTPKYLVTQMGNDKSIKCEQNLGHDTMYWYKQDSKKFLKIMFSYNNKELIINETVPNRFSPKSPDKAHLNLHINSLELGDSAVYFCASSQGYAEAFFGQGTRLTVV.